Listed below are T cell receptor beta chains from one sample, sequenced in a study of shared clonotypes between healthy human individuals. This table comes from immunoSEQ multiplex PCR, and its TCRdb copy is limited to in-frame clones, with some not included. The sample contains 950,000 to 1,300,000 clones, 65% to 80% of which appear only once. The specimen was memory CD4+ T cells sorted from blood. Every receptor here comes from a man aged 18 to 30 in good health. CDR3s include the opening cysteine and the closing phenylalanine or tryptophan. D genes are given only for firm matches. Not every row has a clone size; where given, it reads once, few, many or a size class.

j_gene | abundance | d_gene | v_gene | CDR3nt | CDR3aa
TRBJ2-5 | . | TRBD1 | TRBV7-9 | TGTGCCAGCAGCCTGGGACAGGGCACCCAAGAGACCCAGTACTTC | CASSLGQGTQETQYF
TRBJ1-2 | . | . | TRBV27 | TGTGCCAGCAGTTTCTCCAGCCTGGGCGGCTACACCTTC | CASSFSSLGGYTF
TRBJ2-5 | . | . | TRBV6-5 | TGTGCCAGCAGAGGGACCCAGTACTTC | CASRGTQYF
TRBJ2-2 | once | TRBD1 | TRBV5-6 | TGTGCCAGCAGCCGGGACAGATCGAACACCGGGGAGCTGTTTTTT | CASSRDRSNTGELFF
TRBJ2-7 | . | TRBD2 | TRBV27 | TGTGCCAGCAGCCGGGGACTAACATCAGGGCCCGAGCAGTACTTC | CASSRGLTSGPEQYF
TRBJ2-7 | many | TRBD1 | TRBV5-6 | TGTGCCAGCCTAGAGAGGAGGACAGGGAGGTTTCCCTACGAGCAGTACTTC | CASLERRTGRFPYEQYF
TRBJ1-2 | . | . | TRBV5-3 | TGTGCCAGAAGCCTCAAGGACCGGGTCGGAAACTATGGCTACACCTTC | CARSLKDRVGNYGYTF
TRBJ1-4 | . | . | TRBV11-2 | TGTGCCAGCAGCTTTTCCAGGGCTGAAAAACTGTTTTTT | CASSFSRAEKLFF
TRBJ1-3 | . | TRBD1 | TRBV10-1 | TGCGCCAGCAGCTCCGGGACAGCCTCTGGAAACACCATATATTTT | CASSSGTASGNTIYF
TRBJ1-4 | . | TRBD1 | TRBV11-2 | TGTGCCAGCAGCTTCGAACAGGGGTTACAACTGTTTTTT | CASSFEQGLQLFF
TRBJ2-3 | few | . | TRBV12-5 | TGTGCTAGTGGTTCCGGCGGAACTAGCACAGATACGCAGTATTTT | CASGSGGTSTDTQYF
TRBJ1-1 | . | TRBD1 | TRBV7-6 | TGTGCCAGCAGCTTAAGAAGTGCAGGGACAGCCGAAGCTTTCTTT | CASSLRSAGTAEAFF
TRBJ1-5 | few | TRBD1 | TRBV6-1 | TGTGCCAGCAGCGGGACAGGGGGAAGTCAGCCCCAGCATTTT | CASSGTGGSQPQHF
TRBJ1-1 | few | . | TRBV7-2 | TGTGCCAGCAGCTTATATGGCAGGATCACTGAAGCTTTCTTT | CASSLYGRITEAFF
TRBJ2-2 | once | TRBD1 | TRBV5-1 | TGCGCCAGCAGCTGGTCGACAGGGGGCACCGGGGAGCTGTTTTTT | CASSWSTGGTGELFF
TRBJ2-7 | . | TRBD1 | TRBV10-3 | TGTGCCATCAGTGAGTTGACTTCCGGGACAGCTAACTACGAGCAGTACTTC | CAISELTSGTANYEQYF
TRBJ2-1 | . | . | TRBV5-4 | TGTGCCAGCAGAGGTCTAGGGCATGAGCAGTTCTTC | CASRGLGHEQFF
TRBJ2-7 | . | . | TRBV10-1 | TGCGCCAGCAAAAGCGACGAGGCGCAGTACTTC | CASKSDEAQYF
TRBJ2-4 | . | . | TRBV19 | TGTGCCAGTAGCGGACCCGGGACACCAGTAGCCAAAAACATTCAGTACTTC | CASSGPGTPVAKNIQYF
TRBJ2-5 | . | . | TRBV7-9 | TGTGCCAGCAGCTCCGAGATCAGAGAGACCCAGTACTTC | CASSSEIRETQYF
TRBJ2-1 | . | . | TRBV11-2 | TGTGCCAGCAGCTTAGACACAGGGAAAGATGAGCAGTTCTTC | CASSLDTGKDEQFF
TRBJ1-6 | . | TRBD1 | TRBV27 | TGTGCCAGCACAGGACAGGGCCCATCACCCCTCCACTTT | CASTGQGPSPLHF
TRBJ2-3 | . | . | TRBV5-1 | TGCGCCAGCAGCTTGGTCGGGGGCAGGACAGATACGCAGTATTTT | CASSLVGGRTDTQYF
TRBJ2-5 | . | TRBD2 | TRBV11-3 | TGTGCCAGCAGCTTAGGCAGGGCGTCGGGAGGTGAGACCCAGTACTTC | CASSLGRASGGETQYF
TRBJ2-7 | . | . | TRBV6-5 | TGTGCCATCAGTGATCCGGGACAAGACTACGAGCAGTACTTC | CAISDPGQDYEQYF
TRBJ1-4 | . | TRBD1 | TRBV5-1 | TGCGCCAGCAAGGGGGCTTCGGGGAACATCCGGGAAAAACTGTTTTTT | CASKGASGNIREKLFF
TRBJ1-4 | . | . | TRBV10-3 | TGTGCCATCAGTGGCGGGGAGGGCGAAAAACTGTTTTTT | CAISGGEGEKLFF
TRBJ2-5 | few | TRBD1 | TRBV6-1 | TGTGCCAGCAGGCAGGGGGTGCAAGAGACCCAGTACTTC | CASRQGVQETQYF
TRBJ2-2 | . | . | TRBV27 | TGTGCCAGCAGGGGCCTTGTCGGGGAGCTGTTTTTT | CASRGLVGELFF
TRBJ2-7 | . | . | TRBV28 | TGTGCCAGCAGCCTTTCCACCGGGACCTACGAGCAGTACTTC | CASSLSTGTYEQYF
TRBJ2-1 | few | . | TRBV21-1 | TGTGCCAGCAGCACCCCTATCCCGGGCCATCGGAATGAGCAGTTCTTC | CASSTPIPGHRNEQFF
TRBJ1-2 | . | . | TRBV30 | TGTGCCTGGAGAGGTAACTATGGCTACACCTTC | CAWRGNYGYTF
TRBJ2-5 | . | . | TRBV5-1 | TGCGCCAGCAGCCCGGGACATTCCCAAGAGACCCAGTACTTC | CASSPGHSQETQYF
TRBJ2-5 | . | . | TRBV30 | TGTGCCTGGAGCAGGGTACGGGAGACCCAGTACTTC | CAWSRVRETQYF
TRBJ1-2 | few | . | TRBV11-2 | TGTGCCAGCAGCTTAGACAGGGTCGATGGCTACACCTTC | CASSLDRVDGYTF
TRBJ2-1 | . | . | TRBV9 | TGTGCCAGCAGCTTCTCTGATTTTGGGGCAAATGAGCAGTTCTTC | CASSFSDFGANEQFF
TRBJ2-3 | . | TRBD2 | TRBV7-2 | TGTGCCAGCAGCTTAGGGGGACTAGCGGACACAGATACGCAGTATTTT | CASSLGGLADTDTQYF
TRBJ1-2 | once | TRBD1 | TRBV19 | TGTGCCAGTAGCGGCTCCACAGGGGCCCCCAGGGGCTACACCTTC | CASSGSTGAPRGYTF
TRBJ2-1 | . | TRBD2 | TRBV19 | TGTGCCAGTAGTACGGGACTAGCGGCATACAATGAGCAGTTCTTC | CASSTGLAAYNEQFF
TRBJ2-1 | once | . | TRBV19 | TGTGCCAGTAGCGACCAGACGGCCGGTGAGCAGTTCTTC | CASSDQTAGEQFF
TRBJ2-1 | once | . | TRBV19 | TGTGCCAGTAGTATAGATGGCAGTGTTGAGCAGTTCTTC | CASSIDGSVEQFF
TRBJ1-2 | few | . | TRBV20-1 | TGCAGTGCTCGGGGGCCCGATCGCTACACCTTC | CSARGPDRYTF
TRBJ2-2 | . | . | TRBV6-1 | TGTGCCAGCAGTGATGAGGTGTACGCCGGGGAGCTGTTTTTT | CASSDEVYAGELFF
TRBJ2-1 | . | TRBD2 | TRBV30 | TGTGCCGGACGCGGGGCTAGCGGGAGTAATGAGCAGTTCTTC | CAGRGASGSNEQFF
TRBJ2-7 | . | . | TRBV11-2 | TGTGCCAGCAGCTTAGCGGCCTCCTACGAGCAGTACTTC | CASSLAASYEQYF
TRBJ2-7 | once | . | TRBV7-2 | TGTGCCAGCAGCTTAGCGCGGGGTGGGGAGCAGTACTTC | CASSLARGGEQYF
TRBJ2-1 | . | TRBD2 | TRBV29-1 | TGCAGCGCCGAAGCAGCGGGAGTTGGAGATGAGCAGTTCTTC | CSAEAAGVGDEQFF
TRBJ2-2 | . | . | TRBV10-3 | TGTGCCATCCGGGGGAGCGCGAACACCGGGGAGCTGTTTTTT | CAIRGSANTGELFF
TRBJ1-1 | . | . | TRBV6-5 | TGTGCCAGCAGTTTGGTGAGGGGTTTGACTGAAGCTTTCTTT | CASSLVRGLTEAFF
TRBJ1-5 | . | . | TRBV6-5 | TGTGCCAGCAACACAGGACAGTACAGCAATCAGCCCCAGCATTTT | CASNTGQYSNQPQHF
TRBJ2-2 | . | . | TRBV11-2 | TGTGCCAGCAGCTTATTGGGTAGCACCGGGGAGCTGTTTTTT | CASSLLGSTGELFF
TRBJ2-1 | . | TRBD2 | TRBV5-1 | TGCGCCAGCAGCGTGACTAGCGGGGGCAGTTACAATGAGCAGTTCTTC | CASSVTSGGSYNEQFF
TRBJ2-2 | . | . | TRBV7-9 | TGTGCCAGCAGCTTAGTCGGGGCCGGGGAGCTGTTTTTT | CASSLVGAGELFF